This T cell receptor beta chain was obtained from a study of OX40 agonist ivuxolimab in advanced cancers. The study in broad terms: Ivuxolimab was an agonistic, fully human IgG2 monoclonal antibody directed against OX40 (CD134), a costimulatory receptor. Intravenous ivuxolimab was administered to patients every 2 weeks at six dose levels: 0.01, 0.1, 0.3, 1.5, 3 and 10 mg/kg. Of the 50 or so patients in dose escalation, about 20 had hepatocellular carcinoma, some 15 had melanoma, 9 had renal cell carcinoma and 9 had head and neck cancer. In the dose-escalation cohort, about four fifths of patients were male, and the mean age was roughly 60 years with a range of about 23 to 79. Patients were allowed to have had prior anti-PD-1, anti-PD-L1 or anti-CTLA-4 therapy, and more than 30% of the dose-escalation patients had previously received checkpoint inhibitors. Partial responses occurred in three dose-escalation patients: two with cutaneous melanoma and one with hepatocellular carcinoma. Peripheral TCRbeta sequencing aimed to test whether ivuxolimab altered TCR sequence diversity and caused clonal T-cell expansion. The monotherapy dose-escalation portion (N of about 49 patients) of the phase I ivuxolimab trial is reported in the paper.

The full study reports these points: On average, CD8+ T cells showed more expanded clones than CD4+ T cells after ivuxolimab. Low levels of normalized T-cell clonal expansion were also seen in some patients who did not respond. Clonal expansion of both CD4+ and CD8+ blood T cells was observed from baseline to week 6 at doses 0.1 to 3.0 mg/kg. In the 0.1-3.0 mg/kg groups, partial responders were among the patients with the lowest normalized peripheral clonal expansion, particularly in CD8+ T cells. Which antigens the clonally expanded peripheral T cells were specific for was not determined.

To sequence the TCRbeta CDR3 region, genomic DNA was isolated from the sorted cells. TCRbeta CDR3 regions were sequenced using the immunoSEQ Assay. The table comes from immuneACCESS by way of TCRdb, which keeps in-frame sequences with V and J called. Part of the clones is missing from these tables; in studies checked, under half for an unresolved V gene and the rest for unknown reasons. Across this sample there are around 60,000 clones, with around 90% seen only once. The biggest ten clones account for 20% to 30% of the sample. As concerns this clone: Its antigen specificity is not known. The record has no base qualities; no much larger clone is one base away.

The trial excluded patients who had a history of autoimmune disease or were on systemic immunosuppression. Peripheral blood for TCR sequencing was collected from all dose cohorts at baseline, on cycle 4 day 1, and on cycle 7 day 1. The samples were taken from a phase I, first-in-human, multicenter, open-label dose-escalation trial of ivuxolimab. Adults with locally advanced or metastatic head and neck squamous cell, hepatocellular, melanoma or renal cell carcinoma were enrolled in the trial. Before TCR sequencing, CD4+ and CD8+ T cells were separately sorted from peripheral blood. The specimen was CD4+ or CD8+ T cells sorted from blood, collected in a trial of the OX40 agonist ivuxolimab. The origin of this receptor is an adult with an advanced solid tumor such as melanoma, head and neck, liver or kidney cancer.

The CDR3 reads as follows: CASSIGASLNEQFF. The DNA is TGTGCCAGTAGTATAGGAGCTAGTCTCAATGAGCAGTTCTTC. The receptor chain draws on TRBV19 and TRBJ2-1; the D gene cannot be resolved reliably. V lost 1 base and J lost 6 bases; the stretch between them is 10 bases long. CDR1 and CDR2 were assigned from the germline V gene (reference sequence) as LNHDA and SQIVND. Spanning cysteine to phenylalanine, the CDR3 consists of 14 amino acids. The read is trimmed to its CDR3 DNA, 42 bases read in frame from base 1.